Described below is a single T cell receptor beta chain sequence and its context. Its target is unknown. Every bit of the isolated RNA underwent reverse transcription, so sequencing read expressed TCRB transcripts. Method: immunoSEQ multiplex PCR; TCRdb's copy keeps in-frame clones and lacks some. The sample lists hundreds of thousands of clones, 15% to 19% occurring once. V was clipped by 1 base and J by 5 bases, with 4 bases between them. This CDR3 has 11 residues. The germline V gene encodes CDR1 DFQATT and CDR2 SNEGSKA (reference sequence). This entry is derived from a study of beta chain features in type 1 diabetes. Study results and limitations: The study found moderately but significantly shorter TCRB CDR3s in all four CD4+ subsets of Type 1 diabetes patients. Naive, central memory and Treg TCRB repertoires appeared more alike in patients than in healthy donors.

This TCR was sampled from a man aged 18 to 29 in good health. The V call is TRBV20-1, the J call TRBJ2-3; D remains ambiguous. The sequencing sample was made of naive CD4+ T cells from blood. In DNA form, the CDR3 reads TGCAGTGCTAGAGTTAAAGATACGCAGTATTTT. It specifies CSARVKDTQYF.